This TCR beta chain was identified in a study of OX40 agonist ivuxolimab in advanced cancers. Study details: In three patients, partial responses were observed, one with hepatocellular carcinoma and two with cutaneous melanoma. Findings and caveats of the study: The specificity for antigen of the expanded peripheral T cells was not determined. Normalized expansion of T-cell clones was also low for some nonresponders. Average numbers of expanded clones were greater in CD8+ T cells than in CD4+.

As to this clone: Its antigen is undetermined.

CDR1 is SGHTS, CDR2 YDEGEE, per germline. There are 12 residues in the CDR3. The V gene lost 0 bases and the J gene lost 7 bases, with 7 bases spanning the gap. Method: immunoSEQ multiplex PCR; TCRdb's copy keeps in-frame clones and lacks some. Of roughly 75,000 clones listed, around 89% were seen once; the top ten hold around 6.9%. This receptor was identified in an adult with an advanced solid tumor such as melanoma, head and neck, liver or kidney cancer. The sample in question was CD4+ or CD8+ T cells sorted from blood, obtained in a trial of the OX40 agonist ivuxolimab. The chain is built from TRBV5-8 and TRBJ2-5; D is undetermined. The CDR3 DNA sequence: TGTGCCAGCAGCTTGGGCGATGGGACCCAGTACTTC. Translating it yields CASSLGDGTQYF.